This passage covers 23 T cell receptor beta chains from one sample sequenced in a study of blood T cell repertoires in COVID-19. Measured with immunoSEQ multiplex PCR; TCRdb has only the in-frame clones, and not every one. The table lists around 100,000 clones, roughly 90% of them singletons. The sequenced sample was peripheral blood. These receptors all come from a man aged 25-40 years in a cohort sampled during active COVID-19.

This chain links TRBV11-2 with TRBJ1-6, with D possibly matching TRBD1 (6 bases). V was pared by 5 bases and J by 4 bases, with 15 bases between. Germline CDR1 reads SGHAT; CDR2 reads FQNNGV. There are 16 residues in the CDR3. The chain's CDR3 is CASSPGAGEYNSPLHF. CDR3 bases: TGTGCCAGCAGCCCCGGTGCAGGGGAATATAATTCACCCCTCCACTTT.

V and J are TRBV7-3 and TRBJ1-5; TRBD1 agrees at 7 bases. Germline V gene data show CDR1 as SGHTA and CDR2 as FQGTGA. The CDR3 loop spans 17 amino acids. V gave up 2 bases and J gave up 0 bases; unmatched junction bases: 7. The CDR3 protein is CASSLETGLYSNQPQHF. The CDR3 DNA reads as TGTGCCAGCAGCTTAGAGACAGGGCTTTATAGCAATCAGCCCCAGCATTTT.

This clone occurred a few times. V and J are TRBV6-4 and TRBJ2-2; tentatively, D is TRBD1 (5 bases). The CDR3 has 13 residues. CDR1 is MRHNA and CDR2 is SNTAGT in the germline V gene. V lost 6 bases and J 5 bases, leaving 10 bases between the germline ends. CDR3 loop: CASSGRQTGELFF. The CDR3 coding sequence is TGTGCCAGCAGCGGTCGACAGACCGGGGAGCTGTTTTTT.

The V call is TRBV6-5, the J call TRBJ1-1, with TRBD1 as a possible D gene (6 bases). CDR1 and CDR2 (germline): MNHEY, SVGAGI. The CDR3 length is 14 residues. V lost 6 bases, J lost 1 base, and 12 bases lay in between. CDR3: CASSLQGTNTEAFF. Here the CDR3 DNA reads TGTGCCAGCAGCCTGCAGGGGACGAACACTGAAGCTTTCTTT.

This clone was observed at least ten times. The chain employs TRBV19 and TRBJ1-1; D is perhaps TRBD1 (6 bases). Germline lookup yields CDR1 LNHDA and CDR2 SQIVND (reference sequence). The length of the CDR3 is 19 residues. V was shortened by 2 bases and J by 4 bases, with 26 bases between the two germline ends. The CDR3 spells CASSIYPTPDRYSPTEAFF. Here the CDR3 DNA reads TGTGCCAGTAGTATATACCCCACCCCGGACAGATATTCGCCCACTGAAGCTTTCTTT.

Only one count was recorded for this clone. The rearrangement joins TRBV5-4 to TRBJ2-2, with TRBD2 matching 12 bases. CDR1 and CDR2 from the germline V gene are SGHNT and YYREEE (reference sequence). CDR3 length equals 18 residues. The trim removed 0 bases at V and 4 bases at J, leaving 7 bases unmatched. CDR3 nucleotides: TGTGCCAGCAGCTTGGGACTAGCGGGGGCCAGGGGCACCGGGGAGCTGTTTTTT. Residues: CASSLGLAGARGTGELFF.

The chain combines TRBV24-1 with TRBJ1-3, with D possibly matching TRBD1 (5 bases). V was pared by 7 bases and J by 8 bases, with 17 bases between. CDR3 size: 14 residues. Germline V gene sequence: CDR1 KGHDR, CDR2 SFDVKD. The CDR3 spells CATRSGTGGDTIYF. DNA for the CDR3: TGTGCCACCAGATCCGGGACGGGGGGAGACACCATATATTTT.

J is TRBJ2-6 and V is TRBV4-1; TRBD2 agrees at 12 bases. CDR3 length: 20 residues. After removal of 1 base from V and 0 bases from J, the junction contained 7 bases not matched to a gene. The germline CDR1 and CDR2 sequences are MGHRA and YSYEKL. The CDR3 loop is CASSQAWTSGKRSGANVLTF. In DNA, the CDR3 is TGCGCCAGCAGCCAAGCCTGGACTAGCGGGAAACGCTCTGGGGCCAACGTCCTGACTTTC.

The chain joins TRBV29-1 to TRBJ1-2; D gene uncertain. The CDR3 consists of 11 residues. Germline lookup yields CDR1 SQVTM and CDR2 ANQGSEA. V lost 2 bases, J lost 9 bases, and 10 bases lay in between. The CDR3 nucleotides are TGCAGCGTTGAAAGAGGGTTGAGCTACACCTTC. Protein: CSVERGLSYTF.

The chain is built from TRBV4-3 and TRBJ1-2, with 10 bases aligning to TRBD1. Losses at the gene ends were 2 bases for V and 7 bases for J; bases not matched to a gene: 16. The CDR3 is made up of 18 amino acids. CDR1 LGHNA and CDR2 YSLEER come from the germline V gene. The DNA of the CDR3 is TGCGCCAGCAGCCAAAGTCCGGGACAGGGGACTTTTTCTTCTGGCTACACCTTC. Encoded protein: CASSQSPGQGTFSSGYTF.

This clone was recorded once. The V gene is TRBV5-8, the J gene TRBJ2-3; tentatively, D is TRBD1 (5 bases). In germline, CDR1 is SGHTS, CDR2 YDEGEE. This CDR3 is built from 13 residues. Trimming took 3 bases from V and 4 from J, leaving 9 bases between them. DNA of the CDR3: TGTGCCAGCAGCTCTGACAGTTCAGATACGCAGTATTTT. Protein product: CASSSDSSDTQYF.

The gene calls are TRBV4-1 and TRBJ2-1, with D possibly TRBD1 on 5 matching bases. V was clipped by 0 bases and J by 2 bases, with 14 bases between them. The CDR3 is 17 amino acids. Germline CDR1 is MGHRA and CDR2 is YSYEKL. This chain's CDR3 is CASSQDGAGSPYNEQFF. In DNA, the CDR3 is TGCGCCAGCAGCCAAGACGGTGCAGGGTCCCCCTACAATGAGCAGTTCTTC.

The J gene is TRBJ2-3, the V gene TRBV3-1 (or the pseudogene TRBV3-2), with a tentative D call TRBD2 (6 bases). This CDR3 contains 14 residues. CDR1 is LGHDT, CDR2 YNNKEL, per germline (reference sequence). Trimming shortened V by 4 bases and J by 3 bases, and 11 bases separated the two germline ends. CDR3 loop: CASSRGGRTDTQYF. CDR3 in DNA: TGTGCCAGCAGCCGAGGAGGGAGAACAGATACGCAGTATTTT.

The chain uses TRBV19 and TRBJ2-1, with 9 bases that match TRBD2. Germline V gene sequence: CDR1 LNHDA, CDR2 SQIVND (reference sequence). This CDR3 region has 15 residues. V lost 3 bases and J lost 5; bases outside the gene matches: 5. The CDR3: CASSIGGGGDNEQFF. The CDR3, as DNA: TGTGCCAGTAGTATTGGTGGCGGGGGGGACAATGAGCAGTTCTTC.

The chain is built from TRBV5-1 and TRBJ2-7; 9 nucleotides align to TRBD1. Germline assignment: CDR1 SGHRS and CDR2 YFSETQ. This CDR3 has 14 residues. Trimming cost V 3 bases and J 4 bases; bases outside gene matches: 5. CDR3: CASSSTGGEYEQYF. CDR3 in DNA: TGCGCCAGCAGCTCGACAGGGGGGGAATACGAGCAGTACTTC.

The gene calls are TRBV18 and TRBJ2-1; D uncertain. V was shortened by 2 bases and J by 1 base, with 9 bases between the two germline ends. The CDR3 is 15 residues long. CDR1 and CDR2 (germline): KGHSH, LQKENI. CDR3 bases: TGTGCCAGCTCACCAAATTCCCATTCCTACAATGAGCAGTTCTTC. It yields the protein CASSPNSHSYNEQFF.

This chain connects TRBV18 to TRBJ2-1; no reliable D call. Germline values: CDR1 KGHSH, CDR2 LQKENI. V lost 0 bases and J 6 bases, leaving 12 bases between the germline ends. This CDR3 region has 15 residues. CDR3 region: CASSPPELPTNEQFF. The CDR3 coding sequence is TGTGCCAGCTCACCACCCGAGCTTCCAACCAATGAGCAGTTCTTC.

J is TRBJ1-4 and V is TRBV9; D is unresolved. Between the trimmed V and J ends, which lost 0 bases and 11 bases, there was a span of 17 bases. The CDR3 extends over 15 amino acids. From germline, CDR1 is SGDLS and CDR2 YYNGEE. CDR3 coding DNA: TGTGCCAGCAGCGTAGCTAGCACCCTCCTTGGGAAACTGTTTTTT. Amino acid sequence: CASSVASTLLGKLFF.

This chain connects TRBV2 to TRBJ2-7, with 8 bases lining up with TRBD1. The CDR3 has 13 residues. Per germline, CDR1 SNHLY and CDR2 FYNNEI. V gave up 6 bases and J gave up 2 bases; unmatched junction bases: 3. The CDR3 is CASRDRVTYEQYF. CDR3 sequence (DNA): TGTGCCAGCAGGGACAGGGTGACCTACGAGCAGTACTTC.

The rearrangement uses TRBV2 and TRBJ2-7, with 10 bases that match TRBD1. The CDR3 loop spans 13 amino acids. Germline V gene data show CDR1 as SNHLY and CDR2 as FYNNEI. With V trimmed by 4 bases and J by 5 bases, 2 bases remained unmatched. The CDR3 bases are TGTGCCAGCAGTGGACAGGGGGCCGACGAGCAGTACTTC. This sequence encodes CASSGQGADEQYF.

This chain connects TRBV30 to TRBJ1-2, with D perhaps TRBD1 (5 bases). The CDR3 has 14 residues. Germline V CDR1 and CDR2: GTSNPN, SVGIG (reference sequence). Trimming cost V 0 bases and J 3 bases, with 11 bases left between them. CDR3: CAWSVGATDYGYTF. The CDR3 bases are TGTGCCTGGAGTGTTGGGGCCACTGACTATGGCTACACCTTC.

This clone was seen just once. CDR3 residues: CASSFFGGSVDEQFF. Written as DNA, the CDR3 is TGTGCCAGCAGTTTTTTCGGGGGGTCCGTCGATGAGCAGTTCTTC. The chain links TRBV28 to TRBJ2-1; TRBD2 matches 7 bases. The CDR3 has 15 amino acids. Trimming took 3 bases from V and 8 from J; bases not matched to a gene: 10. Germline values: CDR1 MDHEN, CDR2 SYDVKM.

Comment on this clone: Other DNA sequences in the same sample also yield this CDR3. The CDR3 coding sequence is TGTGCCAGCAGCTTAGTAGGGGATCAGCCCCAGCATTTT. Amino acid sequence: CASSLVGDQPQHF. The chain couples TRBV7-2 to TRBJ1-5; D possibly corresponds to TRBD1 (5 bases). In germline, CDR1 is SGHTA, CDR2 FQGNSA. This CDR3 spans 13 amino acids. V lost 1 base and J lost 5, with 6 bases in between.